Listed here are 8 T cell receptor beta chains from one sample, sequenced in a study of cytotoxic CD8 clonotypes in ibrutinib-treated CLL. Some clones are missing from TCRdb's copy, which holds only in-frame ones; the method was immunoSEQ multiplex PCR. The sample has roughly 40,000 clones; nearly 70% are singletons. The material sequenced was PBMCs, taken after 12 months of ibrutinib treatment. These receptors were collected from a human donor with chronic lymphocytic leukemia.

This clone was seen more than once but under ten times. Other DNA sequences from this sample encode an identical CDR3 as well. The chain has TRBV7-9 and TRBJ2-2; TRBD2 is a possible D gene (7 bases). Deletions cut 8 bases from V and 6 bases from J, with 16 bases between. The germline gives CDR1 SEHNR, CDR2 FQNEAQ (reference sequence). This CDR3 contains 14 residues. CDR3 region: CASVEGGGAGELFF. The CDR3 bases are TGTGCCAGCGTGGAGGGAGGGGGTGCCGGGGAGCTGTTTTTT.

This chain connects TRBV7-9 to TRBJ1-5; D call uncertain. This CDR3 region has 13 residues. CDR1 and CDR2 (germline): SEHNR, FQNEAQ (reference sequence). The V end lost 1 base, the J end lost 3 bases, and 4 bases lay between the germline ends. The CDR3 bases are TGTGCCAGCAGCTTAGGCAACAATCAGCCCCAGCATTTT. Its translation: CASSLGNNQPQHF.

The V and J genes are TRBV4-2 and TRBJ2-7; the match to TRBD2 covers 8 bases. The J segment lost 3 bases and the V segment lost 0 bases, leaving 10 bases of the junction unmatched. The CDR3 totals 17 residues. The germline V gene encodes CDR1 LGHNA and CDR2 YNFKEQ. CDR3 region: CASSQDGGGTRGYEQYF. The CDR3 region has the DNA TGTGCCAGCAGCCAAGATGGGGGGGGGACTAGAGGCTACGAGCAGTACTTC.

The chain joins TRBV15 to TRBJ2-3; no firm D call. V was shortened by 0 bases and J by 9 bases, with 10 bases between the two germline ends. Germline assignment: CDR1 LNHNV and CDR2 YYDKDF (reference sequence). CDR3 size: 13 residues. The CDR3 DNA reads as TGTGCCACCAGCAGAGATGATACGGCCACGCAGTATTTT. It yields the protein CATSRDDTATQYF.

The CDR3 spells CASSQDPGGDLGEQYF. The CDR3 DNA sequence: TGCGCCAGCAGCCAAGATCCGGGAGGGGACTTGGGGGAGCAGTACTTC. This chain links TRBV4-1 with TRBJ2-7; 8 bases agree with TRBD2. Per the germline V gene, CDR1 is MGHRA and CDR2 is YSYEKL. The CDR3 is made up of 16 amino acids. Trimming removed 0 bases from V and 7 bases from J; junction bases left unmatched: 11.

This sequence joins TRBV9 and TRBJ2-7; D not certain. This CDR3 region has 13 residues. V gave up 0 bases and J gave up 7 bases, with 11 bases separating them. CDR1 and CDR2 from the germline V gene are SGDLS and YYNGEE. CDR3 in DNA: TGTGCCAGCAGCGTAGATGGCCGAAGGGAGCAGTACTTC. Protein product: CASSVDGRREQYF.

This clone was observed a few times. The chain has TRBV28 and TRBJ1-2; D is perhaps TRBD1 (6 bases). The CDR3 length is 16 residues. Germline CDR1 and CDR2: MDHEN and SYDVKM. The V gene lost 4 bases and the J gene lost 5 bases, with 20 bases spanning the gap. The DNA of the CDR3 is TGTGCCAGCAGTTCACACGGGACCAGAAGGGGGTATGGCTACACCTTC. It encodes CASSSHGTRRGYGYTF.

J is TRBJ2-2 and V is TRBV29-1; D remains ambiguous. The CDR3 consists of 11 residues. The V gene's germline CDR1 is SQVTM and CDR2 ANQGSEA. The CDR3 sequence: CSAQWTGELFF. In DNA form, the CDR3 reads TGCAGTGCCCAGTGGACCGGGGAGCTGTTTTTT.